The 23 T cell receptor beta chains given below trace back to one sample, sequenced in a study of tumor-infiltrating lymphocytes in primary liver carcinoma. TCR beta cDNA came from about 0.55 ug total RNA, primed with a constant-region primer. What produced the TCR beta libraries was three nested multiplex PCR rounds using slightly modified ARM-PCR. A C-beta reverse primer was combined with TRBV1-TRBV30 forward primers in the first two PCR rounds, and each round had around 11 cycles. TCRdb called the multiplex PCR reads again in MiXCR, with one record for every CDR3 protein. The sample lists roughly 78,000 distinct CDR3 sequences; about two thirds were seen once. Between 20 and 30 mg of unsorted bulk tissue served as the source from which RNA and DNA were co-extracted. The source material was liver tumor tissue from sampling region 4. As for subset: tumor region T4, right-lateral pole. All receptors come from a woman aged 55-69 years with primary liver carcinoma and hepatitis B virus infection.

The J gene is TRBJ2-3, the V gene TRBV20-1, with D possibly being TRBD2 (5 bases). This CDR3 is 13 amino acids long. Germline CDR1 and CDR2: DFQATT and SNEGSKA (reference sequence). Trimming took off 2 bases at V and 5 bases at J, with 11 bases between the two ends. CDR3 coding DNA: TGCAGTGCTAGAATCGGACTTCGAGATACGCAGTATTTT. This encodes CSARIGLRDTQYF.

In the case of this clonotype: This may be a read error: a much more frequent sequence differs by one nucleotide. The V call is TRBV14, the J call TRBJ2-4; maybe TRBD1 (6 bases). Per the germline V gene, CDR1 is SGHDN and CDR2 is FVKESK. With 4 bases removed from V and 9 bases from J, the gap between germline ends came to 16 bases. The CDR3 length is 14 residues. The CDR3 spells CASSLPGVQSIQYF. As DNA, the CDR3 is TGTGCCAGCAGCCTCCCAGGGGTACAAAGCATTCAGTACTTC.

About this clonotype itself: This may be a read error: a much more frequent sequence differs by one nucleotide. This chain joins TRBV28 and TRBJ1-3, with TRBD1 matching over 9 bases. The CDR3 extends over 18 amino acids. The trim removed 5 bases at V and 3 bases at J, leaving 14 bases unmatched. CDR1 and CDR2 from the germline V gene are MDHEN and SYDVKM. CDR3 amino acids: CASSPLGQGRKGGNTIYF. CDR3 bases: TGTGCCAGCAGTCCTCTGGGACAGGGACGTAAAGGTGGAAACACCATATATTTT.

The CDR3 coding sequence is TGCGCCAGCAACTTAACGGGATACGGGTTCGAGCAGTACTTC. Its protein is CASNLTGYGFEQYF. The V gene is TRBV5-1, the J gene TRBJ2-7, with TRBD2 as a possible D gene (5 bases). Trimming took off 6 bases at V and 6 bases at J, with 19 bases between the two ends. This CDR3 contains 14 residues. Per the germline V gene, CDR1 is SGHRS and CDR2 is YFSETQ.

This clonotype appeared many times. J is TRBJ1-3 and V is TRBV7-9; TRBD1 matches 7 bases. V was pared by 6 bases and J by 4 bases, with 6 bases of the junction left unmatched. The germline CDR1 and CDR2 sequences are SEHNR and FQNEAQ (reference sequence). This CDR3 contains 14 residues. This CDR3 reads CASRSDRQGNTIYF. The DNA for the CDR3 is TGTGCCAGCAGATCGGACAGGCAGGGAAACACCATATATTTT. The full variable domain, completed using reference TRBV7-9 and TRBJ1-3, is DTGVSQNPRHKITKRGQNVTFRCDPISEHNRLYWYRQTLGQGPEFLTYFQNEAQLEKSRLLSDRFSAERPKGSFSTLEIQRTEQGDSAMYLCASRSDRQGNTIYFGEGSWLTVV.

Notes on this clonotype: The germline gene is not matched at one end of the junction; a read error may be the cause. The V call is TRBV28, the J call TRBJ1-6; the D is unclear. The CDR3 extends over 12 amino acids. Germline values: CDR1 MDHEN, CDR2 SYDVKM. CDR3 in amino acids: CASNNQRGPLHF. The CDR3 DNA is TGCGCCAGCAATAACCAACGAGGCCCCCTCCACTTT. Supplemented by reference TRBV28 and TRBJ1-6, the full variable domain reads DVKVTQSSRYLVKRTGEKVFLECVQDMDHENMFWYRQDPGLGLRLIYFSYDVKMKEKGDIPEGYSVSREKKERFSLILESASTNQTSMYLCASNNQRGPLHFGNGTRLTVT.

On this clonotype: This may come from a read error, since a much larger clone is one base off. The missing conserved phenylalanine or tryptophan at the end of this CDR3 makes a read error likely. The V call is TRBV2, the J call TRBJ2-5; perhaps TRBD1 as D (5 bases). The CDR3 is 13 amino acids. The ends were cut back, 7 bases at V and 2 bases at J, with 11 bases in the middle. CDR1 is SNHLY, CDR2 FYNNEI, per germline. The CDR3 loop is CASIQQVQETQYL. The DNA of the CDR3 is TGTGCCAGCATCCAACAGGTACAAGAGACCCAGTACCTC.

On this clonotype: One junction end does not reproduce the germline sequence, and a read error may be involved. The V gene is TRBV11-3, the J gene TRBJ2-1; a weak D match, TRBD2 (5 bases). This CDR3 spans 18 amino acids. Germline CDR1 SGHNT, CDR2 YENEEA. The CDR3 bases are TGTGCCAGCGGCTTAGGTCAAGGCGTGAGGGCCGGCTACAATGAGCAGTCCTTC. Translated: CASGLGQGVRAGYNEQSF.

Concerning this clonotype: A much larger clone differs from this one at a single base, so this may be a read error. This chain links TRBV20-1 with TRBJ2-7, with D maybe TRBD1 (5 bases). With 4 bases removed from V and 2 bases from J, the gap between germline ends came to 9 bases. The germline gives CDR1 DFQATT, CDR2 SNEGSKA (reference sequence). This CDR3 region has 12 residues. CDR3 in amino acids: CSANGHAYEQYF. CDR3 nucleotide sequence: TGCAGTGCTAACGGACACGCCTACGAGCAGTACTTC.

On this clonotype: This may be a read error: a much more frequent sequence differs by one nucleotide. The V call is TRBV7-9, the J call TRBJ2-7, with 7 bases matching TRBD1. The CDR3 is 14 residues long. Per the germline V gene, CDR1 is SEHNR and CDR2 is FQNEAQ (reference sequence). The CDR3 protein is CVSSLGQEPYEQYF. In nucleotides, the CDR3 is TGTGTCAGCAGCCTTGGACAGGAGCCCTACGAGCAGTACTTC.

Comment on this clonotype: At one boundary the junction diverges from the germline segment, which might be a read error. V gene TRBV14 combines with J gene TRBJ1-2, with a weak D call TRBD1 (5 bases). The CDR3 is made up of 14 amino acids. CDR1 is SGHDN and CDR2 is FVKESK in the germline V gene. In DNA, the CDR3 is TGTGCCAACAGCCAAGTCGCCGGGGGGTATGGCTACGCCTTC. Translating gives CANSQVAGGYGYAF.

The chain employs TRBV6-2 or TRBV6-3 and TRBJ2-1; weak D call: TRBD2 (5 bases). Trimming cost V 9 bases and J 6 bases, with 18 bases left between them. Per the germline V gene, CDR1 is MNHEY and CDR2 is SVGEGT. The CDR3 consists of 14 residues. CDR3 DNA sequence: TGTGCCAGTAGACCCGACGGGGATTTCAATGAGCAGTTCTTC. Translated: CASRPDGDFNEQFF.

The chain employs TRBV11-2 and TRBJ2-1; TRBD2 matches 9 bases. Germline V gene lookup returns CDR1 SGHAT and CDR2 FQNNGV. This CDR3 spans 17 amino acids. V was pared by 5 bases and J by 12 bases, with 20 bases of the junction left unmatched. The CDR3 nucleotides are TGTGCCAGCAGCAGGAGACTAGCGGAAGGGCCCGGGGATGTGCAGTTCTTC. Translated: CASSRRLAEGPGDVQFF.

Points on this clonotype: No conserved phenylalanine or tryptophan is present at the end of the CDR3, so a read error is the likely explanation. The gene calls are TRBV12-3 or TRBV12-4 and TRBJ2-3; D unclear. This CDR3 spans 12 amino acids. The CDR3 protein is CVSSLRPYTQYC. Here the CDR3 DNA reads TGTGTCAGCAGCCTCCGGCCGTATACGCAGTATTGT.

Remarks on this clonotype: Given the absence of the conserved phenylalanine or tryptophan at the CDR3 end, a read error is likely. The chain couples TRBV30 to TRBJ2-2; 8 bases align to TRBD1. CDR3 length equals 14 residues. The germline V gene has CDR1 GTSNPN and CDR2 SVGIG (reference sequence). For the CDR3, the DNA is TGTGCCTTGAGGACAGGGCGAAACACCGGGAAGCTGTTTTCT. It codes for CALRTGRNTGKLFS.

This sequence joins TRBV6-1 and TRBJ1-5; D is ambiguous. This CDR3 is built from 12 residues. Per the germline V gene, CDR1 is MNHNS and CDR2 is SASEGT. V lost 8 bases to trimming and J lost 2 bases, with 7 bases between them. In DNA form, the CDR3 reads TGTGCCAGCCTGCAAGGCAATCAGCCCCAGCATTTT. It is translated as CASLQGNQPQHF.

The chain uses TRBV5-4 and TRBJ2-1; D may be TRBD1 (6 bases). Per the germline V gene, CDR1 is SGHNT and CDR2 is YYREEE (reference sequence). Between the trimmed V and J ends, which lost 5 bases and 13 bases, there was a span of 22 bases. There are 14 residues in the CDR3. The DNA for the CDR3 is TGTGCCAGCAGTGACACCCATTTAGGGGGTGACCAGTTCTTC. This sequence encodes CASSDTHLGGDQFF. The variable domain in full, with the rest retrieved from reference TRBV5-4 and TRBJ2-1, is ETGVTQSPTHLIKTRGQQVTLRCSSQSGHNTVSWYQQALGQGPQFIFQYYREEENGRGNFPPRFSGLQFPNYSSELNVNALELDDSALYLCASSDTHLGGDQFFGPGTRLTVL.

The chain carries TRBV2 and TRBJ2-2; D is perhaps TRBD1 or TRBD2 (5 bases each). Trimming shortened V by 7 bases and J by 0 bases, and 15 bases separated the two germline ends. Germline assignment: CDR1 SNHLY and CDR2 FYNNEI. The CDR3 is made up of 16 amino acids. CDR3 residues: CASTPRRGTNTGELFF. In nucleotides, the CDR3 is TGTGCCAGCACCCCACGTCGGGGCACGAACACCGGGGAGCTGTTTTTT.

CDR3 in amino acids: CASSRRLAGGPGDKQFF. The CDR3 nucleotides are TGTGCCAGCAGTAGGAGACTAGCGGGAGGACCGGGGGATAAGCAGTTCTTC. The V gene is TRBV11-2, the J gene TRBJ2-1; TRBD2 matches 13 bases. The CDR3 covers 17 residues. Germline loops: CDR1 SGHAT, CDR2 FQNNGV. The trim removed 6 bases at V and 11 bases at J, leaving 16 bases unmatched.

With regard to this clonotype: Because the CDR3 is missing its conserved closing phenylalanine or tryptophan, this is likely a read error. The CDR3 nucleotides read TGCGCCAGCAGTGAGTCTACCAGCGAGAGGGAGACCCAGTACATC. Protein: CASSESTSERETQYI. J is TRBJ2-5 and V is TRBV10-1; no reliable D call. V lost 0 bases to trimming and J lost 5 bases, with 13 bases between them. Germline assignment: CDR1 WNHNN and CDR2 SYGVQD (reference sequence). The CDR3 consists of 15 residues.

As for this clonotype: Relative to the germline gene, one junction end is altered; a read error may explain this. The CDR3 protein is CACRSTGNTYEQYF. In DNA form, the CDR3 reads TGTGCCTGCAGATCAACAGGGAACACCTACGAACAGTACTTC. The chain employs TRBV11-2 and TRBJ2-7, with a tentative D call TRBD1 (6 bases). CDR1 is SGHAT and CDR2 is FQNNGV in the germline V gene. The CDR3 has 14 amino acids.

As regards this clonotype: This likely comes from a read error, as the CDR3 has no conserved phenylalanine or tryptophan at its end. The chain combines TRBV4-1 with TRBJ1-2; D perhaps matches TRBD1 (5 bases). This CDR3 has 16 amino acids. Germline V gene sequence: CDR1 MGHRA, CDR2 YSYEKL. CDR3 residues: CVSSQGALGRDYGYTS. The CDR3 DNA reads TGCGTCAGTAGCCAAGGTGCGCTGGGGCGCGACTATGGTTACACCTCC.

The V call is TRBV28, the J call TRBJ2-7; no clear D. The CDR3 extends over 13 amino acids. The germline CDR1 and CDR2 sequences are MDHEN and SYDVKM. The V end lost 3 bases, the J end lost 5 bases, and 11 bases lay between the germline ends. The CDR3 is CASSLNSLDEQYF. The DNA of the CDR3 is TGTGCCAGCAGTTTGAACAGTTTAGACGAGCAGTACTTC.